What follows are 18 T cell receptor beta chains derived from one specimen sequenced in a study of blood T cell repertoires in COVID-19. Sequenced by immunoSEQ multiplex PCR; TCRdb stores in-frame clones only, minus some. The sample lists approximately 440,000 clones, about 90% occurring once. The sample consisted of PBMCs or T cells enriched from blood (not recorded which). Receptor source: a man aged 18 to 30 who had recovered from COVID-19.

This chain connects TRBV15 to TRBJ2-7; 8 bases line up with TRBD1. Unmatched junction bases numbered 3, after V lost 5 bases and J lost 3 bases. CDR3 length: 13 residues. CDR1 is LNHNV, CDR2 YYDKDF, per germline (reference sequence). The CDR3 spells CATSGQGCYEQYF. In DNA form, the CDR3 reads TGTGCCACCAGCGGACAGGGCTGCTACGAGCAGTACTTC.

The V and J genes are TRBV29-1 and TRBJ2-1, with 10 bases that match TRBD2. Germline V gene sequence: CDR1 SQVTM, CDR2 ANQGSEA. The CDR3 is 15 residues long. The trim removed 6 bases at V and 12 bases at J, leaving 17 bases unmatched. In DNA form, the CDR3 reads TGCAGCGTAGCCCGGAGGCTAGCGGGAGAAGGGGGGCAGTTCTTC. It yields the protein CSVARRLAGEGGQFF.

The V call is TRBV14, the J call TRBJ2-7; TRBD1 matches 10 bases. V shed 2 bases, J shed 9 bases, and the junction held 7 bases outside the gene matches. The CDR3 has 14 residues. Looked up from germline, CDR1 is SGHDN and CDR2 is FVKESK. The CDR3 DNA follows: TGTGCCAGCAGCCAATCCGGGACAGGGGCCCCGCAGTACTTC. As protein: CASSQSGTGAPQYF.

This chain links TRBV7-9 with TRBJ1-2; 9 bases are shared with TRBD1. The CDR3 contains 12 residues. Trimming took 8 bases from V and 9 from J; bases not matched to a gene: 7. From germline, CDR1 is SEHNR and CDR2 FQNEAQ (reference sequence). For the CDR3, the DNA is TGTGCCAGCGGGACAGGGCAGAGGAGCTACACCTTC. Its translation is CASGTGQRSYTF.

The CDR3 spells CASSLAQGLGEKLFF. For the CDR3, the DNA is TGTGCCAGCAGTTTGGCCCAGGGGCTGGGTGAAAAACTGTTTTTT. The V gene is TRBV7-9, the J gene TRBJ1-4, with a possible D match to TRBD1 (6 bases). Germline CDR1 SEHNR, CDR2 FQNEAQ (reference sequence). The V gene lost 6 bases and the J gene lost 7 bases, with 18 bases spanning the gap. The CDR3 contains 15 residues. Filled out from reference TRBV7-9 and TRBJ1-4, the complete variable domain reads DTGVSQNPRHKITKRGQNVTFRCDPISEHNRLYWYRQTLGQGPEFLTYFQNEAQLEKSRLLSDRFSAERPKGSFSTLEIQRTEQGDSAMYLCASSLAQGLGEKLFFGSGTQLSVL.

The rearrangement links TRBV7-9 to TRBJ1-2; D might be TRBD1 (5 bases). Trimming cost V 5 bases and J 3 bases, with 13 bases left between them. The germline CDR1 and CDR2 sequences are SEHNR and FQNEAQ (reference sequence). The CDR3 length is 14 residues. CDR3 sequence (DNA): TGTGCCAGCAGCCCCCTCGGACAAGACTATGGCTACACCTTC. This codes for CASSPLGQDYGYTF.

The gene calls are TRBV10-3 and TRBJ1-1, with D uncertain. V lost 0 bases to trimming and J lost 3 bases, with 14 bases between them. From germline, CDR1 is ENHRY and CDR2 SYGVKD. The CDR3 is made up of 16 amino acids. CDR3 sequence: CAISESQRSTDTEAFF. The CDR3 DNA reads as TGTGCCATCAGTGAGTCTCAAAGGAGTACTGACACTGAAGCTTTCTTT.

This chain uses TRBV6-2 or TRBV6-3 with TRBJ1-1; D gene unclear. In germline, CDR1 is MNHEY, CDR2 SVGEGT. CDR3 length: 11 amino acids. V lost 2 bases and J 5 bases, leaving 3 bases between the germline ends. The chain's CDR3 is CASSYPTEAFF. The CDR3 nucleotides are TGTGCCAGCAGTTACCCTACTGAAGCTTTCTTT.

The chain uses TRBV15 and TRBJ1-2; TRBD1 might be the D (5 bases). Trimming stripped 1 base from V and 4 bases from J, with 13 bases between. The CDR3 runs 15 residues. Germline assignment: CDR1 LNHNV and CDR2 YYDKDF (reference sequence). This chain's CDR3 is CATSRAQEGFYGYTF. Here the CDR3 DNA reads TGTGCCACCAGCAGAGCACAGGAGGGTTTCTATGGCTACACCTTC.

This clone appeared a single time. V is TRBV30 and J is TRBJ2-7, with TRBD2 matching over 8 bases. The CDR3 is 17 residues long. The V and J ends lost 0 bases and 6 bases, in that order; junction bases with no gene match: 16. Germline CDR1 reads GTSNPN; CDR2 reads SVGIG (reference sequence). In nucleotides, the CDR3 is TGTGCCTGGAGTGTGTCTAGCGGGCATCAGGGAGCAGCCGAGCAGTACTTC. It encodes CAWSVSSGHQGAAEQYF.

This clone appeared a single time. The rearrangement uses TRBV6-1 and TRBJ1-5; 10 bases fit TRBD1. The germline gives CDR1 MNHNS, CDR2 SASEGT. V shed 3 bases, J shed 2 bases, and the junction held 7 bases outside the gene matches. The CDR3 length is 17 residues. Here the CDR3 DNA reads TGTGCCAGCAGTGACCACGGGACAGGGGTGCGCAATCAGCCCCAGCATTTT. Its translation is CASSDHGTGVRNQPQHF.

In this sample, this clone turned up once. The chain joins TRBV19 to TRBJ1-4; D gene unclear. The length of the CDR3 is 18 residues. Trimming took off 3 bases at V and 8 bases at J, with 25 bases between the two ends. Germline loops: CDR1 LNHDA, CDR2 SQIVND (reference sequence). CDR3 loop: CASSMPPKTPIGGEKLFF. The CDR3 DNA sequence: TGTGCCAGTAGTATGCCACCCAAGACACCCATCGGTGGGGAAAAACTGTTTTTT.

The chain couples TRBV3-1 (or the pseudogene TRBV3-2) to TRBJ1-2, with TRBD1 matching over 8 bases. V lost 7 bases, J lost 7 bases, and 14 bases stayed unmatched. In germline, CDR1 is LGHDT, CDR2 YNNKEL (reference sequence). This CDR3 is built from 15 residues. The CDR3 spells CASKGVQGAISGYTF. The CDR3 DNA reads TGTGCCAGCAAAGGAGTGCAGGGGGCGATATCTGGCTACACCTTC.

The rearrangement joins TRBV28 to TRBJ2-2; 9 bases align to TRBD1. The CDR3 extends over 15 amino acids. Germline V gives CDR1 MDHEN, CDR2 SYDVKM. With V trimmed by 7 bases and J by 5 bases, 8 bases remained unmatched. As DNA, the CDR3 is TGTGCCAGCAAGCCGGGACAGGGTTTAACCGGGGAGCTGTTTTTT. Protein product: CASKPGQGLTGELFF.

The chain is built from TRBV11-2 and TRBJ2-3; 12 nucleotides agree with TRBD2. Germline CDR1 is SGHAT and CDR2 is FQNNGV. Trimming at V came to 1 base and at J to 11 bases, leaving 7 bases not matched to a gene. This CDR3 is 15 amino acids long. The chain's CDR3 is CASSLGASGREVQYF. The CDR3 DNA is TGTGCCAGCAGCTTAGGGGCTAGCGGGAGGGAGGTGCAGTATTTT.

This rearrangement joins TRBV11-3 to TRBJ1-6; 7 bases match TRBD1. The CDR3 is 15 residues long. The germline V gene has CDR1 SGHNT and CDR2 YENEEA. After removal of 4 bases from V and 3 bases from J, the junction contained 3 bases not matched to a gene. The CDR3 reads CASSSGTDYNSPLHF. CDR3 nucleotide sequence: TGTGCCAGCAGCTCAGGGACAGACTATAATTCACCCCTCCACTTT.

The sample holds a few counts of this clone. V gene TRBV6-5 combines with J gene TRBJ1-3; TRBD1 is a possible D gene (6 bases). From germline, CDR1 is MNHEY and CDR2 SVGAGI. Trimming left V 4 bases short and J 2 bases short, with 9 bases between. CDR3 size: 14 residues. The DNA for the CDR3 is TGTGCCAGCAGTTCAGGGGATGCTGGAAACACCATATATTTT. Its protein product is CASSSGDAGNTIYF.

V gene TRBV19 combines with J gene TRBJ2-7; weak D call: TRBD1 (7 bases). V was clipped by 5 bases and J by 2 bases, with 13 bases between them. CDR1 and CDR2 from the germline V gene are LNHDA and SQIVND (reference sequence). The CDR3 contains 14 residues. The CDR3 loop reads CASSGRDRTYEQYF. The CDR3 nucleotides read TGTGCCAGTAGTGGGCGGGACAGAACCTACGAGCAGTACTTC.